This T cell receptor beta chain was recovered during a study of graft-versus-host responses after intestinal transplantation. Study-wide findings and caveats: There was an association between peak levels of circulating GvH clones and early post-transplant HvG declines.

Profiling relied on immunoSEQ multiplex PCR, and the TCRdb table lists in-frame clones only, not all of them. Of more than 95,000 clones listed, 90% to 95% are singletons. Turning to this clone: Its antigen remains unknown.

CDR1 MGHDK and CDR2 SYGVNS come from the germline V gene. The CDR3 has 15 residues. Trimming stripped 5 bases from V and 3 bases from J, with 17 bases between. This rearrangement joins TRBV25-1 to TRBJ2-7; D perhaps matches TRBD2 (6 bases). Sequenced here: unstimulated CD4+ T cells sorted from spleen or lymph node cells, sampled before intestinal transplant. The sequence was obtained from a human donor who received an intestinal transplant. The CDR3 spells CASSTLVRGFYEQYF. The DNA of the CDR3 is TGTGCCAGCAGTACCCTAGTACGGGGGTTCTACGAGCAGTACTTC.